This T cell receptor beta chain was recovered during a study of blood T cell repertoires in COVID-19. This clone was recorded once. V dropped 4 bases and J dropped 0 bases, with 16 bases sitting between them. The CDR3 spans 17 residues. Germline lookup yields CDR1 MDHEN and CDR2 SYDVKM. Adults between about 18 and 95 years of age took part from 20 to 25 US areas. Some clones are missing from TCRdb's copy, which holds only in-frame ones; the method was immunoSEQ multiplex PCR. Among about 130,000 clones listed, roughly four fifths were seen once. The specimen sequenced was PBMCs or T cells enriched from blood (not recorded which). The source of this sequence is a man in his fifties or sixties who had recovered from COVID-19. The chain links TRBV28 to TRBJ2-4; D is uncertain. The CDR3 nucleotides read TGTGCCAGCAGTTCGCGAACCGGGTTCCTAGCCAAAAACATTCAGTACTTC. Translated: CASSSRTGFLAKNIQYF.